This T cell receptor beta chain originates from a study of HIV-infected patients and healthy controls. Study-level points and caveats: HIV-infected patients shared fewer CDR3 sequences between individuals than healthy controls.

Reverse transcription used about 510 ng RNA and constant-region primers for alpha and beta. Separate chain-specific third strand synthesis with multiplexing indices produced the alpha and beta libraries. The cDNA received a 5' RACE adapter containing a random hexamer plus an SP2 sequencing primer site. TCRdb ran MiXCR on the 5' RACE reads and lists one entry per CDR3 protein. The data hold approximately 10,000 distinct CDR3 sequences, with roughly 8% observed a single time. This clonotype was counted ten times or more. The antigen remains unidentified. Trimming cost V 3 bases and J 5 bases, with 15 bases left between them. This CDR3 spans 15 amino acids. The repertoire came from unfractionated whole blood and reflected all unsorted peripheral T cells. Peripheral blood, 2 to 3 ml, was drawn for RNA extraction. Exclusions covered tumors, febrile or AIDS-related illness, and hepatitis B or C coinfection.

The sequenced sample was blood, obtained before antiretroviral therapy. The sequence came from an adult with HIV infection. The donor label of this sample is uncertain. V is TRBV12-3 or TRBV12-4 and J is TRBJ2-3; D remains ambiguous. CDR3 sequence (DNA): TGTGCCAGCAGTTTTTTTAGTAGCTTCGGAGATACGCAGTATTTT. Encoded protein: CASSFFSSFGDTQYF.